These 26 T cell receptor beta chains were sequenced from one sample in a study of blood T cell repertoires in COVID-19. Libraries were prepared by immunoSEQ multiplex PCR; TCRdb keeps only in-frame clonotypes and omits some of them. The repertoire holds 430,000 or so clones, with approximately 88% as singletons. The sample was PBMCs or T cells enriched from blood (not recorded which). These receptors were taken from a woman in her thirties or forties who had recovered from COVID-19.

The rearrangement joins TRBV4-3 to TRBJ1-2; maybe TRBD1 (5 bases). V dropped 1 base and J dropped 5 bases, with 14 bases sitting between them. The CDR3 runs 15 residues. The V gene's germline CDR1 is LGHNA and CDR2 YSLEER. CDR3 amino acids: CASSQARRDLYGYTF. The CDR3 nucleotides read TGCGCCAGCAGCCAAGCCCGGCGGGACCTATATGGCTACACCTTC.

The chain links TRBV19 to TRBJ2-7; 7 nucleotides line up with TRBD1. CDR3 length equals 16 residues. Germline V gives CDR1 LNHDA, CDR2 SQIVND (reference sequence). The V and J ends lost 5 bases and 6 bases, in that order; junction bases with no gene match: 16. CDR3 region: CASSLQTGFILSEQYF. CDR3 in DNA: TGTGCCAGTAGTTTACAGACAGGGTTTATACTTAGCGAGCAGTACTTC.

In this sample, this clone turned up once. This chain links TRBV4-3 with TRBJ1-2, with TRBD1 identical over 9 bases. The CDR3 extends over 16 amino acids. The V gene end was trimmed by 4 bases and the J gene end by 3 bases; junction bases not matched to a gene: 9. Looked up from germline, CDR1 is LGHNA and CDR2 is YSLEER. The CDR3 protein is CASSPKARTGDYGYTF. In DNA, the CDR3 is TGCGCCAGCAGCCCCAAAGCCCGGACAGGGGACTATGGCTACACCTTC.

This rearrangement joins TRBV7-9 to TRBJ2-5; maybe TRBD2 (6 bases). The CDR3 consists of 16 residues. Trimming stripped 2 bases from V and 5 bases from J, with 18 bases between. Germline V CDR1 and CDR2: SEHNR, FQNEAQ (reference sequence). CDR3 region: CASSLSVGGGEETQYF. CDR3 bases: TGTGCCAGCAGCTTATCAGTGGGAGGCGGCGAGGAGACCCAGTACTTC.

V usage is TRBV9 and J usage is TRBJ1-3; D is unresolved. CDR1 is SGDLS and CDR2 is YYNGEE in the germline V gene. The CDR3 contains 16 residues. The V end lost 0 bases, the J end lost 0 bases, and 10 bases lay between the germline ends. The CDR3 DNA reads TGTGCCAGCAGCGTAGCCCCAGTTTTCTCTGGAAACACCATATATTTT. Its translation: CASSVAPVFSGNTIYF.

This clone was seen just once. The chain recombines TRBV5-1 with TRBJ2-3; tentative D call: TRBD2 (5 bases). The CDR3 runs 14 residues. Germline values: CDR1 SGHRS, CDR2 YFSETQ. Trimming stripped 2 bases from V and 2 bases from J, with 9 bases between. The CDR3 loop reads CASSFVGNTDTQYF. The CDR3 DNA reads TGCGCCAGCAGCTTCGTCGGGAACACAGATACGCAGTATTTT.

The chain employs TRBV27 and TRBJ1-2; D may be TRBD1 (5 bases). V lost 5 bases to trimming and J lost 1 base, with 14 bases between them. CDR1 is MNHEY, CDR2 SMNVEV, per germline (reference sequence). This CDR3 region has 15 residues. CDR3 in amino acids: CASSPRGGVNYGYTF. In DNA form, the CDR3 reads TGTGCCAGCAGTCCGAGGGGAGGAGTTAACTATGGCTACACCTTC.

This chain uses TRBV5-1 with TRBJ1-1; no clear D. Trimming pared 2 bases from V and 1 base from J, leaving 6 bases between. The CDR3 is made up of 13 amino acids. CDR1 and CDR2 (germline): SGHRS, YFSETQ. In nucleotides, the CDR3 is TGCGCCAGCAGCTTCGGAGAGAACACTGAAGCTTTCTTT. This encodes CASSFGENTEAFF.

V usage is TRBV18 and J usage is TRBJ1-4; the match to TRBD1 covers 7 bases. CDR3 length: 16 residues. Germline lookup yields CDR1 KGHSH and CDR2 LQKENI. Trimming removed 5 bases from V and 5 bases from J; junction bases left unmatched: 11. The CDR3: CASSWETTGQNEKLFF. CDR3 DNA: TGTGCCAGCTCATGGGAGACGACAGGGCAGAATGAAAAACTGTTTTTT.

The chain recombines TRBV5-6 with TRBJ2-4; D remains unclear. The CDR3 sequence is 17 residues long. Germline CDR1 reads SGHDT; CDR2 reads YYEEEE. Deletions cut 1 base from V and 13 bases from J, with 27 bases between. CDR3 protein: CASSLLRLGDNGKEQYF. CDR3 sequence (DNA): TGTGCCAGCAGCTTGCTCCGCCTAGGAGATAATGGAAAAGAACAGTACTTC.

The chain joins TRBV28 to TRBJ2-1; the D is unclear. This CDR3 region has 11 residues. Trimming shortened V by 5 bases and J by 9 bases, and 8 bases separated the two germline ends. CDR1 is MDHEN and CDR2 is SYDVKM in the germline V gene. CDR3 loop: CASSTTFEQFF. The CDR3 DNA reads TGTGCCAGCAGTACAACCTTTGAGCAGTTCTTC.

The count of this clone is one. The chain couples TRBV10-3 to TRBJ1-1; the D gene is possibly TRBD1 (5 bases). In germline, CDR1 is ENHRY, CDR2 SYGVKD. The ends were cut back, 4 bases at V and 6 bases at J, with 21 bases in the middle. This CDR3 has 16 residues. The CDR3 DNA is TGTGCCATCAGTGGGAAATGGGACTCAAGGGTCCCTGAAGCTTTCTTT. This encodes CAISGKWDSRVPEAFF.

The chain has TRBV19 and TRBJ1-2; D not resolved. Germline values: CDR1 LNHDA, CDR2 SQIVND (reference sequence). The CDR3 totals 15 residues. Trimming stripped 3 bases from V and 0 bases from J, with 11 bases between. The CDR3 protein is CASSIYSGANYGYTF. DNA for the CDR3: TGTGCCAGTAGTATTTACTCCGGGGCTAACTATGGCTACACCTTC.

The rearrangement joins TRBV11-3 to TRBJ1-4; TRBD1 agrees at 9 bases. The CDR3 has 18 residues. Trimming cost V 4 bases and J 3 bases; bases outside gene matches: 12. The germline V gene has CDR1 SGHNT and CDR2 YENEEA. CDR3 nucleotide sequence: TGTGCCAGCAGCTCACAGGGGGCGATTTATGCCTCTAATGAAAAACTGTTTTTT. It translates to CASSSQGAIYASNEKLFF. The whole variable domain, filled in from reference TRBV11-3 and TRBJ1-4, reads EAGVVQSPRYKIIEKKQPVAFWCNPISGHNTLYWYLQNLGQGPELLIRYENEEAVDDSQLPKDRFSAERLKGVDSTLKIQPAELGDSAVYLCASSSQGAIYASNEKLFFGSGTQLSVL.

The chain carries TRBV10-3 and TRBJ1-5; TRBD1 is a possible D gene (6 bases). Germline V CDR1 and CDR2: ENHRY, SYGVKD. The CDR3 loop spans 16 amino acids. The ends were cut back, 6 bases at V and 7 bases at J, with 22 bases in the middle. CDR3 region: CAISEEDRGFTQPQHF. The DNA of the CDR3 is TGTGCCATCAGCGAAGAGGACAGAGGGTTTACGCAGCCCCAGCATTTT.

The chain has TRBV27 and TRBJ2-7; no definite D call. Trimming shortened V by 2 bases and J by 0 bases, and 11 bases separated the two germline ends. CDR1 MNHEY and CDR2 SMNVEV come from the germline V gene (reference sequence). The CDR3 totals 15 residues. The CDR3: CASSLAASSSYEQYF. The CDR3 nucleotides are TGTGCCAGCAGTTTAGCAGCGTCGAGCTCCTACGAGCAGTACTTC.

The J gene is TRBJ2-1, the V gene TRBV9; D might be TRBD2 (5 bases). The V gene's germline CDR1 is SGDLS and CDR2 YYNGEE. This CDR3 region has 16 residues. V was cut by 3 bases and J by 2 bases, with 15 bases left in between. The CDR3 DNA reads as TGTGCCAGCAGCGCGATAACTCTAGCCCCCTACAATGAGCAGTTCTTC. Translating gives CASSAITLAPYNEQFF. Full variable domain (rest looked up from reference TRBV9 and TRBJ2-1): DSGVTQTPKHLITATGQRVTLRCSPRSGDLSVYWYQQSLDQGLQFLIQYYNGEERAKGNILERFSAQQFPDLHSELNLSSLELGDSALYFCASSAITLAPYNEQFFGPGTRLTVL.

The rearrangement joins TRBV20-1 to TRBJ2-1, with TRBD2 matching over 8 bases. The V gene end was trimmed by 3 bases and the J gene end by 7 bases; junction bases not matched to a gene: 8. This CDR3 comprises 14 residues. Germline V CDR1 and CDR2: DFQATT, SNEGSKA (reference sequence). CDR3: CSASSGRALNEQFF. In DNA, the CDR3 is TGCAGTGCTAGTTCCGGGAGGGCCTTAAATGAGCAGTTCTTC.

The V call is TRBV19, the J call TRBJ2-3; 11 nucleotides agree with TRBD2. The trim removed 10 bases at V and 2 bases at J, leaving 8 bases unmatched. The CDR3 extends over 15 amino acids. Germline-derived CDR1 and CDR2 are LNHDA and SQIVND (reference sequence). The CDR3 reads CAKGELAGDTDTQYF. The CDR3 region has the DNA TGTGCCAAAGGAGAACTAGCGGGAGACACAGATACGCAGTATTTT.

In this sample, this clone turned up a few times. The genes are TRBV27 and TRBJ2-3; 10 bases line up with TRBD2. The CDR3 extends over 16 amino acids. Germline V gives CDR1 MNHEY, CDR2 SMNVEV (reference sequence). V shed 5 bases, J shed 5 bases, and the junction held 10 bases outside the gene matches. The DNA for the CDR3 is TGTGCCAGCAGTCCCCCCCGGGCTAGCGGGAGAGATACGCAGTATTTT. As protein: CASSPPRASGRDTQYF.

The rearrangement joins TRBV6-2 or TRBV6-3 to TRBJ1-2, with 10 bases aligning to TRBD1. The J segment lost 1 base and the V segment lost 2 bases, leaving 7 bases of the junction unmatched. Germline assignment: CDR1 MNHEY and CDR2 SVGEGT. CDR3 length: 17 residues. This chain's CDR3 is CASSYRTGGALNYGYTF. CDR3 in DNA: TGTGCCAGCAGTTACAGGACAGGGGGAGCTCTTAACTATGGCTACACCTTC.

As DNA, the CDR3 is TGTGCCAGCAGCCTTAGCGGGTACACCGGGGAGCTGTTTTTT. It encodes CASSLSGYTGELFF. The rearrangement joins TRBV3-1 (or the pseudogene TRBV3-2) to TRBJ2-2, with 7 positions matching TRBD2. The CDR3 extends over 14 amino acids. Looked up from germline, CDR1 is LGHDT and CDR2 is YNNKEL (reference sequence). With 4 bases clipped from V and 3 bases from J, the junction kept 2 bases outside the gene matches.

The J gene is TRBJ2-7, the V gene TRBV14; D perhaps matches TRBD1 (5 bases). CDR3 length: 14 amino acids. CDR1 is SGHDN, CDR2 FVKESK, per germline. V shed 0 bases and J shed 1 base, with 7 bases lying between them. This CDR3 is CASSQDWTSYEQYF. Written as DNA, the CDR3 is TGTGCCAGCAGCCAAGATTGGACATCCTACGAGCAGTACTTC. Variable domain in full (rest from reference TRBV14 and TRBJ2-7): EAGVTQFPSHSVIEKGQTVTLRCDPISGHDNLYWYRRVMGKEIKFLLHFVKESKQDESGMPNNRFLAERTGGTYSTLKVQPAELEDSGVYFCASSQDWTSYEQYFGPGTRLTVT.

J is TRBJ2-2 and V is TRBV25-1; 7 bases align to TRBD2. Germline loops: CDR1 MGHDK, CDR2 SYGVNS. Germline trimming cut 0 bases from V and 11 bases from J; bases unmatched to any gene: 9. There are 15 residues in the CDR3. The CDR3 DNA reads as TGTGCCAGCAGTGAATACGGACGGGGGGAGGGAGAGCTGTTTTTT. As protein: CASSEYGRGEGELFF. Full variable domain (missing parts from reference TRBV25-1 and TRBJ2-2): EADIYQTPRYLVIGTGKKITLECSQTMGHDKMYWYQQDPGMELHLIHYSYGVNSTEKGDLSSESTVSRIRTEHFPLTLESARPSHTSQYLCASSEYGRGEGELFFGEGSRLTVL.

The rearrangement links TRBV2 to TRBJ1-1, with a tentative D call TRBD1 (5 bases). Germline V gene sequence: CDR1 SNHLY, CDR2 FYNNEI. Trimming pared 6 bases from V and 1 base from J, leaving 9 bases between. The CDR3 runs to 13 residues. CDR3 residues: CASSRDSNTEAFF. CDR3 coding DNA: TGTGCCAGCAGCCGGGACTCGAACACTGAAGCTTTCTTT.

V gene TRBV7-2 combines with J gene TRBJ1-2; no firm D call. Germline assignment: CDR1 SGHTA and CDR2 FQGNSA. This CDR3 has 15 amino acids. V was shortened by 5 bases and J by 2 bases, with 15 bases between the two germline ends. This CDR3 reads CASSPRVGGNYGYTF. DNA of the CDR3: TGTGCCAGCAGCCCTAGGGTCGGCGGGAACTATGGCTACACCTTC.